This T cell receptor beta chain was profiled in a study of PD-L1 blockade in urothelial cancer. Study overall: Male sex and bladder-origin urothelial cancer characterized about 90% of the roughly 30 patients. Patients' histories included 0 to 3 prior chemotherapy regimens. Blood was tested 3 weeks (second dose) and 6 weeks into treatment. A median of about 140,000 T cells was found in the blood samples.

TCRdb's copy holds only in-frame clones and misses some; the assay was immunoSEQ multiplex PCR. The repertoire holds about 82,000 clones, with roughly 82% as singletons. This CDR3 comprises 14 residues. V shed 3 bases and J shed 2 bases, with 7 bases lying between them. Germline lookup yields CDR1 ENHRY and CDR2 SYGVKD. This TCR derives from a man in his 70s with urothelial cancer. This chain connects TRBV10-3 to TRBJ2-2, with D possibly TRBD1 on 5 matching bases. The sequencing used PBMCs, collected around atezolizumab (anti-PD-L1) treatment. The CDR3 region is CAISEDRNTGELFF. For the CDR3, the DNA is TGTGCCATCAGTGAAGACAGAAACACCGGGGAGCTGTTTTTT.